This TCR beta chain was captured by sequencing in a study of T-cell reconstitution after alpha-beta-depleted transplantation in children. Overall study findings and caveats: Two months or so post-transplant, alpha-beta T cells reportedly derived from several hundred expanded graft clones.

Germline assignment: CDR1 SNHLY and CDR2 FYNNEI. Unmatched junction bases numbered 5, after V lost 5 bases and J lost 0 bases. The CDR3 consists of 15 residues. Only a few counts were recorded for this clonotype. Its antigen is still unknown. Using unique molecular identifiers, the investigators prepared the TCRbeta library. One entry per CDR3 protein results from TCRdb running MiXCR on the PCR reads. The table includes around 800,000 distinct CDR3 sequences, about 16% detected once. The sample here was PBMCs, mostly from graft donor cells, taken 360 days after TCRalphabeta/CD19-depleted stem cell transplant. The chain has TRBV2 and TRBJ2-5; 8 bases agree with TRBD2. The sequence was obtained from a male patient under 18 who had a stem cell transplant for acute lymphoblastic leukemia, so the T cells may come from the graft donor. CDR3 residues: CASSPLAEYQETQYF. DNA of the CDR3: TGTGCCAGCAGTCCACTAGCGGAGTACCAAGAGACCCAGTACTTC.